This T cell receptor beta chain appears in the sequencing data of a study of shared clonotypes between healthy human individuals. Healthy HIV-negative adults without recent acute infections or vaccinations served as donors. The CDR3 is 15 residues long. Germline CDR1 and CDR2: MNHEY and SVGAGI. V was pared by 0 bases and J by 6 bases, with 14 bases between. This table comes from immunoSEQ multiplex PCR, and its TCRdb copy is limited to in-frame clones, with some not included. The sample shows about 110,000 clones, about two thirds of them seen only once. The receptor was isolated from a woman in her twenties or thirties in good health. The chain joins TRBV6-5 to TRBJ1-2; D remains ambiguous. The sample consisted of memory CD8+ T cells sorted from blood. Subset specified: CD45RO+ cells pooled with CCR7-negative TemRA cells. The CDR3 region is CASSYSESTRDGYTF. The CDR3 nucleotides are TGTGCCAGCAGTTACTCGGAGAGCACGCGAGATGGCTACACCTTC.